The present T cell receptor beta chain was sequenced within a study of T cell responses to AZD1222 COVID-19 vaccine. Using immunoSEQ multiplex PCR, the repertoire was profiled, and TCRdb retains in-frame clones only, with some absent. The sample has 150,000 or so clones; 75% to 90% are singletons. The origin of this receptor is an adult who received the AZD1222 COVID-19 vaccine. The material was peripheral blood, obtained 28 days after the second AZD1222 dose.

CDR3 sequence: CATRPGLAGNEQFF. The CDR3 DNA follows: TGTGCCACAAGACCGGGACTAGCGGGTAATGAGCAGTTCTTC. The rearrangement uses TRBV27 and TRBJ2-1; 12 nucleotides line up with TRBD2. Germline V gene lookup returns CDR1 MNHEY and CDR2 SMNVEV (reference sequence). Trimming at V came to 10 bases and at J to 7 bases, leaving 8 bases not matched to a gene. The CDR3 is 14 amino acids.